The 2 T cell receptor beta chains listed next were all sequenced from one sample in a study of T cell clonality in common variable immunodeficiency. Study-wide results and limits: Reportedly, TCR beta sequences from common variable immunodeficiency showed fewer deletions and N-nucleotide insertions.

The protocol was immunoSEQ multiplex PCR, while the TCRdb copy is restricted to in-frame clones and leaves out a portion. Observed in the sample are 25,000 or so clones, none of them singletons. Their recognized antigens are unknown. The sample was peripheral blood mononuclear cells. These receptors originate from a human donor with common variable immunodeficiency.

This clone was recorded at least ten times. CDR3 protein: CASSQRRDNEQFF. Incomplete CDR3 DNA: TGTGCCAGCAGCCAACGCCGGGACAATGAG. V and J are TRBV7-2 and TRBJ2-1; no clear D gene. The observed sequence ends 3 residues before the CDR3 terminus, with the missing tail filled in from the germline J gene. Trimming removed 5 bases from V and 5 bases from J, with 10 bases in between. Germline assignment: CDR1 SGHTA and CDR2 FQGNSA. The CDR3 totals 13 residues.

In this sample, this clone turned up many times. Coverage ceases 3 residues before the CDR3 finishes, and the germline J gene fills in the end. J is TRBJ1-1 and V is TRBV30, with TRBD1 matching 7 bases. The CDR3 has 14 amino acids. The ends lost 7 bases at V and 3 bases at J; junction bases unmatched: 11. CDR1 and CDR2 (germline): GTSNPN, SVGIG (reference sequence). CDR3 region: CASRTGPPDTEAFF. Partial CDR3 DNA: TGTGCCTCCCGGACAGGACCGCCAGACACTGAA. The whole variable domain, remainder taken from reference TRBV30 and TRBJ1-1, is SQTIHQWPATLVQPVGSPLSLECTVEGTSNPNLYWYRQAAGRGLQLLFYSVGIGQISSEVPQNLSASRPQDRQFILSSKKLLLSDSGFYLCASRTGPPDTEAFFGQGTRLTVV.